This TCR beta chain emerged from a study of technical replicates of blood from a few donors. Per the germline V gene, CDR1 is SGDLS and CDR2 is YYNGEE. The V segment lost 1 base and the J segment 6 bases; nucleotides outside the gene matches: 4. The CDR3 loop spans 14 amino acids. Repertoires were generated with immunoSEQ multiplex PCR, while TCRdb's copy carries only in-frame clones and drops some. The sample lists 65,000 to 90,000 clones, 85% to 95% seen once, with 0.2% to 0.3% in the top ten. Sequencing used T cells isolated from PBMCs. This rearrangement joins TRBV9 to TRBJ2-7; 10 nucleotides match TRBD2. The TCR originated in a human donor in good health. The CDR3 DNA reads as TGTGCCAGCAGCGTAAGAGCGGGAGGGCCCGAGCAGTACTTC. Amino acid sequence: CASSVRAGGPEQYF. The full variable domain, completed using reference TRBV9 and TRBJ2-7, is DSGVTQTPKHLITATGQRVTLRCSPRSGDLSVYWYQQSLDQGLQFLIQYYNGEERAKGNILERFSAQQFPDLHSELNLSSLELGDSALYFCASSVRAGGPEQYFGPGTRLTVT.